The following is a T cell receptor (beta chain) sequence with its context. The antigen remains unidentified. Amplification by 5'RACE using constant-segment primers produced TCR alpha and TCR beta cDNA libraries that carried sample barcodes and UMIs. TCRdb called the 5' RACE reads again in MiXCR, with one record for every CDR3 protein. The sample records about 210,000 distinct CDR3 sequences, 10% to 13% being singletons. CDR3 length equals 17 residues. The V and J ends lost 6 bases and 4 bases, in that order; junction bases with no gene match: 12. Germline CDR1 SGHTA, CDR2 FQGNSA. This entry is derived from a study of T-cell memory formation after mild COVID-19. Looking at the study overall: Clusters of TCRs were largely donor specific. Study results and limitations: Pre-infection memory held some responding clones, suggesting pre-existing cross-reactive T cells responded.

The TCR was taken from a man in his late teens or twenties who had mild COVID-19 (a few samples of this study predate the infection). Cell type and time point are not known. The chain links TRBV7-2 to TRBJ2-2, with 9 bases matching TRBD2. Sequencing used PBMCs or a T cell subset sorted from them (not recorded which). The CDR3 sequence: CASRPRGGGAGTGELFF. DNA for the CDR3: TGTGCCAGCAGGCCCCGCGGCGGGGGGGCGGGCACCGGGGAGCTGTTTTTT.